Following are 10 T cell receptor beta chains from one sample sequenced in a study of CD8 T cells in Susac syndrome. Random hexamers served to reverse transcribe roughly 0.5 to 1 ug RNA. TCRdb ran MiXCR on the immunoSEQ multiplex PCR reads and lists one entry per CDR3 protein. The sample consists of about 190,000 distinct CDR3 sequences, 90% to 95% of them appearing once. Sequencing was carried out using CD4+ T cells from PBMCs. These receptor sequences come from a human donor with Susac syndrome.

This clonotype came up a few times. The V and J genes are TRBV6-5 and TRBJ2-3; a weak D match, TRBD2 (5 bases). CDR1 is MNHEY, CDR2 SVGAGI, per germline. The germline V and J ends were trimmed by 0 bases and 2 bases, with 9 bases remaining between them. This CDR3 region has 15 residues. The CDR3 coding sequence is TGTGCCAGCAGTTACTCCTGGACTTTCACAGATACGCAGTATTTT. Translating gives CASSYSWTFTDTQYF.

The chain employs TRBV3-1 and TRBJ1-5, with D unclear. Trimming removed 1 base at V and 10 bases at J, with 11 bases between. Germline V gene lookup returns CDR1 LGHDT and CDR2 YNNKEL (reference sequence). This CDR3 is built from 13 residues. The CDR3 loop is CASSQGRLQPQHF. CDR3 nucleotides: TGTGCCAGCAGCCAAGGGAGGCTTCAACCCCAGCATTTT.

Written as DNA, the CDR3 is TGTGCCAGCAGTGTAAGGGCCAACGTCCTGACTTTC. This translates into CASSVRANVLTF. This chain connects TRBV5-6 to TRBJ2-6; the D is unclear. CDR3 length equals 12 residues. Germline V CDR1 and CDR2: SGHDT, YYEEEE. Between the trimmed V and J ends, which lost 5 bases and 5 bases, there was a span of 5 bases.

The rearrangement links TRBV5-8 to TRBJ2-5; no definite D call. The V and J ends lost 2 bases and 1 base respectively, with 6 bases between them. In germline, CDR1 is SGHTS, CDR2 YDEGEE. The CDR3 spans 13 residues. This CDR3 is CASSFNFQETQYF. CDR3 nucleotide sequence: TGTGCCAGCAGCTTCAACTTCCAAGAGACCCAGTACTTC. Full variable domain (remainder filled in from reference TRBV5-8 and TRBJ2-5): EAGVTQSPTHLIKTRGQQATLRCSPISGHTSVYWYQQALGLGLQFLLWYDEGEERNRGNFPPRFSGRQFPNYSSELNVNALELEDSALYLCASSFNFQETQYFGPGTRLLVL.

The CDR3: CAISESLVDLAKNIQYF. Here the CDR3 DNA reads TGTGCCATCAGTGAGTCCCTGGTGGATCTAGCCAAAAACATTCAGTACTTC. The gene calls are TRBV10-3 and TRBJ2-4; D is uncertain. The CDR3 is made up of 17 amino acids. Trimming removed 0 bases at V and 0 bases at J, with 12 bases between. Germline CDR1 reads ENHRY; CDR2 reads SYGVKD.

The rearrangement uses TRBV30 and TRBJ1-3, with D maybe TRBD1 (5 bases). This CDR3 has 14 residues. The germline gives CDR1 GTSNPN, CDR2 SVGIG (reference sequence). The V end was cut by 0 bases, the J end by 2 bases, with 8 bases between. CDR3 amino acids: CAWSVTGPGNTIYF. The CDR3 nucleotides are TGTGCCTGGAGTGTTACGGGGCCTGGAAACACCATATATTTT.

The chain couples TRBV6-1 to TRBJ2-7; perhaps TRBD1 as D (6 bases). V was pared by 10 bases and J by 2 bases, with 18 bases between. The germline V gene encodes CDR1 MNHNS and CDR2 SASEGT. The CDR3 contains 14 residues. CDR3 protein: CATEQGPFTYEQYF. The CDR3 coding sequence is TGTGCCACGGAACAGGGCCCTTTCACCTACGAGCAGTACTTC.

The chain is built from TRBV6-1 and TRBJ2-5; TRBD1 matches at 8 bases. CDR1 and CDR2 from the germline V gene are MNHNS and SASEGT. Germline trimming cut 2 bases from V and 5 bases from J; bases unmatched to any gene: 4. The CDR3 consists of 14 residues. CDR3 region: CASSENRGYETQYF. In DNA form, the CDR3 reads TGTGCCAGCAGTGAAAACAGGGGGTATGAGACCCAGTACTTC.

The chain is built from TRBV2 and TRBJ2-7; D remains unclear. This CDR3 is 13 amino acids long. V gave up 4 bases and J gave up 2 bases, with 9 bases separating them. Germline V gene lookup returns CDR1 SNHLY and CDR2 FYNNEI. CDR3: CASSVGPTYEQYF. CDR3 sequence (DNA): TGTGCCAGCAGTGTAGGGCCGACCTACGAGCAGTACTTC.

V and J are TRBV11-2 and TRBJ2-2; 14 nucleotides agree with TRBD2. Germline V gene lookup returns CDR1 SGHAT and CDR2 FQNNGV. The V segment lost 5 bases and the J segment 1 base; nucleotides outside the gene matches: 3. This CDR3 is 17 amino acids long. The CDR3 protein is CASSPGTSGGNTGELFF. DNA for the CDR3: TGTGCCAGCAGCCCGGGGACTAGCGGGGGGAACACCGGGGAGCTGTTTTTT.